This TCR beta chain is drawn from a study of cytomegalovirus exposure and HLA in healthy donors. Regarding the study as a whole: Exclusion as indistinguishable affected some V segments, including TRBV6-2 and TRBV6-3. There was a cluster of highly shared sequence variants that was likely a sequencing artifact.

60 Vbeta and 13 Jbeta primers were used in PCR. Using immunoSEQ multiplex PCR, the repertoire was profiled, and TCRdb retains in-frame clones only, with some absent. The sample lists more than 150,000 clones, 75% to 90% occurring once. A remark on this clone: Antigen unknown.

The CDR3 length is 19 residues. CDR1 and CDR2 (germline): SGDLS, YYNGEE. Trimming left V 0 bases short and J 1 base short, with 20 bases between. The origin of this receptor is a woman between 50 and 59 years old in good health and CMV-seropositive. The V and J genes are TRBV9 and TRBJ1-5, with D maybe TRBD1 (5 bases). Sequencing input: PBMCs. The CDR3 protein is CASSVEPRLGRESNQPQHF. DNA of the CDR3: TGTGCCAGCAGCGTAGAGCCCCGTTTGGGGCGGGAGAGCAATCAGCCCCAGCATTTT. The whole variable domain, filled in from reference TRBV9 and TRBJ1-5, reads DSGVTQTPKHLITATGQRVTLRCSPRSGDLSVYWYQQSLDQGLQFLIQYYNGEERAKGNILERFSAQQFPDLHSELNLSSLELGDSALYFCASSVEPRLGRESNQPQHFGDGTRLSIL.